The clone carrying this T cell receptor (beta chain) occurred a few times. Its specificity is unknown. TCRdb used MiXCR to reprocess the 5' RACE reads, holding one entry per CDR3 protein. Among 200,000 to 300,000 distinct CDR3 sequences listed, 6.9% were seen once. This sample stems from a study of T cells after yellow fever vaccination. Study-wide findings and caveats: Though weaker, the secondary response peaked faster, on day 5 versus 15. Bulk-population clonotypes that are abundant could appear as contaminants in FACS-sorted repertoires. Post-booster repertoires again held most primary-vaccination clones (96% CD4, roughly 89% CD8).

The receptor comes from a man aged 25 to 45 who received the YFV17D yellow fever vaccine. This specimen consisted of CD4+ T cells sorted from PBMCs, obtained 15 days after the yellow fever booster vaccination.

The CDR3 is CASSGIGRVDSPLHF. The CDR3 nucleotides are TGTGCCAGCAGTGGAATTGGCAGGGTGGATTCACCCCTCCACTTT. V usage is TRBV6-1 and J usage is TRBJ1-6, with D tentatively TRBD1 (5 bases). CDR1 and CDR2 from the germline V gene are MNHNS and SASEGT. V shed 4 bases and J shed 8 bases, with 15 bases lying between them. The CDR3 consists of 15 residues.